One T cell receptor (beta chain) is described in this entry. Its specificity is not known. The data derive from a study of cytomegalovirus exposure and HLA in healthy donors. Findings and caveats of the study: The study put 150 or so TCR beta chains on its list as cytomegalovirus-associated. The dataset shows that most TCR sequences were rare, while some public TCRs occurred in many donors.

Some clones are missing from TCRdb's copy, which holds only in-frame ones; the method was immunoSEQ multiplex PCR. The repertoire holds about 98,000 clones, with more than 75% as singletons. Sequenced sample: PBMCs. The receptor comes from a man between 18 and 35 years old in good health and CMV-seropositive.

CDR3 region: CASSEGGKTQYF. In nucleotides, the CDR3 is TGTGCCAGCAGCGAGGGAGGGAAGACCCAGTACTTC. The rearrangement links TRBV11-3 to TRBJ2-5, with 7 bases fitting TRBD2. V shed 5 bases and J 6 bases; nucleotides not matched to a gene: 3. The CDR3 covers 12 residues. Germline V gives CDR1 SGHNT, CDR2 YENEEA. The full variable domain, rest sourced from reference TRBV11-3 and TRBJ2-5, is EAGVVQSPRYKIIEKKQPVAFWCNPISGHNTLYWYLQNLGQGPELLIRYENEEAVDDSQLPKDRFSAERLKGVDSTLKIQPAELGDSAVYLCASSEGGKTQYFGPGTRLLVL.